This passage covers 5 T cell receptor beta chains from one sample sequenced in a study of CD8+ T cells in alopecia areata. RNA extraction was followed by reverse transcription into cDNA, which acted as the sequencing template. Assay: immunoSEQ multiplex PCR; the TCRdb copy retains only in-frame clones and omits some. The sample yields about 140,000 clones, roughly half seen once. Source: CD4+ T cells sorted from blood, taken at week 0. The receptors were sampled from a human donor with alopecia areata.

In this sample, this clone turned up once. The CDR3 region has the DNA TGTGCCAGCAGCTTAACGACAGGGGGACTAGAGACCCAGTACTTC. Translating it yields CASSLTTGGLETQYF. The V call is TRBV7-3, the J call TRBJ2-5; the match to TRBD1 covers 9 bases. Germline V lookup: CDR1 SGHTA, CDR2 FQGTGA. The CDR3 has 15 residues. With 0 bases clipped from V and 4 bases from J, the junction kept 3 bases outside the gene matches. The whole variable domain, filled in from reference TRBV7-3 and TRBJ2-5, reads GAGVSQTPSNKVTEKGKYVELRCDPISGHTALYWYRQSLGQGPEFLIYFQGTGAADDSGLPNDRFFAVRPEGSVSTLKIQRTERGDSAVYLCASSLTTGGLETQYFGPGTRLLVL.

In its sample, this clone was seen a few times. V usage is TRBV29-1 and J usage is TRBJ2-5; TRBD2 matches at 11 bases. This CDR3 is built from 14 residues. Losses at the gene ends were 7 bases for V and 5 bases for J; bases not matched to a gene: 9. Germline CDR1 and CDR2: SQVTM and ANQGSEA. The CDR3 is CSANGLAGGETQYF. CDR3 nucleotide sequence: TGCAGCGCAAATGGTCTAGCGGGAGGTGAGACCCAGTACTTC. Variable domain in full (rest from reference TRBV29-1 and TRBJ2-5): SAVISQKPSRDICQRGTSLTIQCQVDSQVTMMFWYRQQPGQSLTLIATANQGSEATYESGFVIDKFPISRPNLTFSTLTVSNMSPEDSSIYLCSANGLAGGETQYFGPGTRLLVL.

The chain uses TRBV29-1 and TRBJ2-1; 8 bases fit TRBD2. The CDR3 is 13 amino acids. In germline, CDR1 is SQVTM, CDR2 ANQGSEA. V lost 6 bases to trimming and J lost 3 bases; unmatched junction nucleotides: 4. CDR3 DNA: TGCAGCGTACTAGCGGACCTCTACAATGAGCAGTTCTTC. It yields the protein CSVLADLYNEQFF.

This clone came up once. V is TRBV6-5 and J is TRBJ2-7; TRBD1 matches at 8 bases. There are 13 residues in the CDR3. Per the germline V gene, CDR1 is MNHEY and CDR2 is SVGAGI. The V segment lost 5 bases and the J segment 3 bases; nucleotides outside the gene matches: 3. For the CDR3, the DNA is TGTGCCAGCAGTCGGACAGGGAACTACGAGCAGTACTTC. This translates into CASSRTGNYEQYF.

Only a few counts were recorded for this clone. The chain joins TRBV4-2 to TRBJ2-1, with 10 bases that match TRBD2. Per germline, CDR1 LGHNA and CDR2 YNFKEQ. The CDR3 contains 15 residues. V lost 3 bases to trimming and J lost 6 bases; unmatched junction nucleotides: 5. The CDR3 coding sequence is TGTGCCAGCAGCCAGGTAGCGGGAGGAGCCAATGAGCAGTTCTTC. Translation gives CASSQVAGGANEQFF.